A selection of T cell receptor beta chains follows, all from one sample in a study of T-cell memory formation after mild COVID-19. TCRdb passed the 5' RACE reads through MiXCR, listing each CDR3 protein once. The sample includes fewer than 350,000 distinct CDR3 sequences, 8% to 9% of them seen just once. The sample taken for sequencing was PBMCs or a T cell subset sorted from them (not recorded which). These receptors were collected from a man between 18 and 29 years old who had mild COVID-19 (a few samples of this study predate the infection). Cell type and time point are not known. The CDR3 runs from the conserved cysteine through the conserved F or W. The D gene is left open where the match is weak. Clone size, where shown, is once, few, many, or a class for clones that have expanded.

clone size	V gene	D gene	J gene	CDR3 DNA	CDR3 protein
many	TRBV5-1	-	TRBJ2-7	TGCGCCAGCAGCTTGGGGGCCAACAAGTACGAGCAGTACTTC	CASSLGANKYEQYF
-	TRBV12-3/TRBV12-4	-	TRBJ2-1	TGTGCCAGCAGTCTTATCGTTCTTGGTGACGGCCTCTCCTACAATGAGCAGTTCTTC	CASSLIVLGDGLSYNEQFF
-	TRBV4-1	-	TRBJ1-5	TGCGCCAGCAGCCTTCGGACAGACAGCAATCAGCCCCAGCATTTT	CASSLRTDSNQPQHF
few	TRBV4-1	TRBD1	TRBJ1-2	TGCGCCAGCAGCCGTCTGCAGGGGGACGATGGCTACACCTTC	CASSRLQGDDGYTF
-	TRBV6-6	-	TRBJ2-5	TGTGCCAGCACAACACAGGGACGCGAGACCCAGTACTTC	CASTTQGRETQYF
few	TRBV7-6	-	TRBJ1-1	TGTGCCAGCAGCTTATACCGGGACCCTTCAGAAGCTTTCTTT	CASSLYRDPSEAFF
few	TRBV7-3	-	TRBJ1-2	TGTGCCAGCAGCCCTACAGGGTATAGGGGGTATGGCTACACCTTC	CASSPTGYRGYGYTF
few	TRBV4-1	-	TRBJ2-7	TGCGCCAGCAGCCACCCCGGGACGGGGGAGCAGTACTTC	CASSHPGTGEQYF
-	TRBV6-5	-	TRBJ1-6	TGTGCCAGCAGCCAAGGACAGAGTTATAATTCACCCCTCCACTTT	CASSQGQSYNSPLHF
few	TRBV6-2/TRBV6-3	TRBD1	TRBJ1-1	TGTGCCAGCAGTTACCCCGGACAGGGGAACACTGAAGCTTTCTTT	CASSYPGQGNTEAFF
few	TRBV7-2	TRBD2	TRBJ2-3	TGTGCCAGCAGTGGGACTAGCGGGGGTATCACAGATACGCAGTATTTT	CASSGTSGGITDTQYF
few	TRBV4-3	TRBD2	TRBJ2-3	TGCGCCAGCAGCCAACTTGGACTAGCGGGGAGCACAGATACGCAGTATTTT	CASSQLGLAGSTDTQYF
-	TRBV4-1	TRBD1	TRBJ2-3	TGCGCCAGCAGCCAACCGGGACAGGGGGCGAGAGATACGCAGTATTTT	CASSQPGQGARDTQYF
few	TRBV4-1	-	TRBJ1-1	TGCGCCAGCAGCCAAGATTTCGGCAGATCGAACACTGAAGCTTTCTTT	CASSQDFGRSNTEAFF
-	TRBV2	-	TRBJ1-5	TGTGCCAGCAGTGAAGCGCTTCAGAATCAGCCCCAGCATTTT	CASSEALQNQPQHF
-	TRBV3-1	TRBD1	TRBJ2-2	TGTGCCAGCAGCCACCTGCGAGGGACAGGGTCCGGGGAGCTGTTTTTT	CASSHLRGTGSGELFF
-	TRBV29-1	-	TRBJ1-1	TGCAGCGTTGATGGCCAAGTGAACACTGAAGCTTTCTTT	CSVDGQVNTEAFF
many	TRBV11-2	-	TRBJ2-3	TGTGCCAGCAGCTTAGACAGGTCTTCAGATACGCAGTATTTT	CASSLDRSSDTQYF
few	TRBV6-4	-	TRBJ2-5	TGTGCCAGCAGTCCCGGTTTTGCACCCGAAGAGACCCAGTACTTC	CASSPGFAPEETQYF
-	TRBV7-8	TRBD1	TRBJ1-5	TGTGCCAGCAGCTTAGTCCGGGGACAGTATAGCAATCAGCCCCAGCATTTT	CASSLVRGQYSNQPQHF
-	TRBV4-3	-	TRBJ2-7	TGCGCCAGCAGCCAAGTCTCCGGGTCCTACGAGCAGTACTTC	CASSQVSGSYEQYF
-	TRBV2	TRBD2	TRBJ2-3	TGTGCCAGAGGGGCTAGCGGGGCTTCAGGGGCAGATACGCAGTATTTT	CARGASGASGADTQYF
many	TRBV29-1	-	TRBJ1-1	TGCAGCGCCAGGAGTGGGGGGAGCCCTGAAGCTTTCTTT	CSARSGGSPEAFF
few	TRBV6-5	-	TRBJ1-2	TGTGCCAGCAGTTCCGAGTTACTTTTTGGCAGAATGTATGGCTACACCTTC	CASSSELLFGRMYGYTF
-	TRBV6-5	TRBD2	TRBJ2-1	TGTGCCAGCAAGCTAGCGGGGGGCGATGAGCAGTTCTTC	CASKLAGGDEQFF
many	TRBV7-3	TRBD2	TRBJ2-1	TGTGCCAGCAGCCCAGTGAGGCGGGGGGGCTCTGAGCAGTTCTTC	CASSPVRRGGSEQFF
many	TRBV7-9	-	TRBJ1-2	TGTGCCAGCAGCCGCGGAGGCGGCTATGGCTACACCTTC	CASSRGGGYGYTF
-	TRBV20-1	-	TRBJ2-3	TGCAGTGCTAGAGATGAGCTAGCGACCGAGGCAGATACGCAGTATTTT	CSARDELATEADTQYF
many	TRBV20-1	-	TRBJ2-7	TGCAGTGCCGTACCCCACAGGCTCGAGCAGTACTTC	CSAVPHRLEQYF